The 31 T cell receptor beta chains in this list originate from one sample, sequenced in a study of T cells in Graves' hyperthyroidism and ophthalmopathy (dated by TCRdb to 2018 to 2020). Library prep was done by multiplex PCR. Reads for this sample came from an Illumina HiSeq 2000. The TCR beta CDR3 regions were amplified from the RNA transcripts. The first round of RT-PCR for the TCR CDR3 was performed with the HTBI primer set and the Qiagen OneStep RT-PCR kit. TCRdb reworked the public reads: Q25 trimming with fastp, MiXCR clone assembly, productive beta chains retained. Merged by CDR3 protein, the rows form single entries marked with the most common genes and DNA. In this sample the table shows hundreds of thousands of distinct CDR3 sequences, 35% to 40% of which occur a single time. Of the sample, approximately 8.7% falls within the top ten clones. Sequencing was done on a sample of blood. The receptors were sampled from a man between 18 and 29 years old with Graves' hyperthyroidism.

As to this clonotype: A single base separates this from a much larger clone, so it may be a read error. The chain combines TRBV15 with TRBJ1-6; D is perhaps TRBD1 (5 bases). V lost 4 bases and J 4 bases, leaving 14 bases between the germline ends. Germline V gives CDR1 LNHNV, CDR2 YYDKDF (reference sequence). This CDR3 has 16 residues. CDR3 nucleotide sequence: TGTGCCACCAGCACTTACAGGAGGCCTTATAATTCACCCCTCCACTTT. Its protein is CATSTYRRPYNSPLHF.

This clonotype has more than one count but fewer than ten. The rearrangement joins TRBV20-1 to TRBJ2-7; weak D call: TRBD1 (6 bases). The V and J ends lost 0 bases and 4 bases respectively, with 10 bases between them. CDR3 length: 13 residues. Germline V gene sequence: CDR1 DFQATT, CDR2 SNEGSKA (reference sequence). CDR3 residues: CSARETGRYEQYF. The CDR3 DNA reads TGCAGTGCTAGAGAAACAGGGCGGTACGAGCAGTACTTC.

V and J are TRBV11-1 and TRBJ1-2; 9 bases are shared with TRBD1. J gave up 2 bases and V 4 bases, and 8 bases lay outside the gene matches. Per the germline V gene, CDR1 is SGHAT and CDR2 is FQDESV (reference sequence). The CDR3 consists of 16 residues. The CDR3 sequence is CASSYTGQGGNYGYTF. CDR3 nucleotides: TGTGCCAGCAGCTACACGGGACAGGGAGGGAACTATGGCTACACCTTC. The full variable domain, rest sourced from reference TRBV11-1 and TRBJ1-2, is EAEVAQSPRYKITEKSQAVAFWCDPISGHATLYWYRQILGQGPELLVQFQDESVVDDSQLPKDRFSAERLKGVDSTLKIQPAELGDSAMYLCASSYTGQGGNYGYTFGSGTRLTVV.

Notes on this clonotype: This may stem from a read error, because a much larger clone lies one nucleotide away. The rearrangement links TRBV10-3 to TRBJ1-6; D possibly corresponds to TRBD1 (6 bases). CDR3 length: 14 amino acids. Germline-derived CDR1 and CDR2 are ENHRY and SYGVKD. V gave up 6 bases and J gave up 8 bases, with 14 bases separating them. CDR3 in DNA: TGTGCCATCAGGGCCGGGGCAGGGGATTCACCCCTCCACTTT. This gives the protein CAIRAGAGDSPLHF.

This clonotype was seen at least ten times. The genes are TRBV29-1 and TRBJ2-7; 8 bases match TRBD2. The CDR3 length is 12 residues. With V trimmed by 7 bases and J by 6 bases, 8 bases remained unmatched. Per germline, CDR1 SQVTM and CDR2 ANQGSEA. The CDR3 is CSAKKTSAEQYF. CDR3 bases: TGCAGCGCCAAGAAGACTAGCGCCGAGCAGTACTTC.

This clonotype has just a few counts. This chain uses TRBV24-1 with TRBJ2-2, with D hard to call. The germline V gene has CDR1 KGHDR and CDR2 SFDVKD. The CDR3 is 18 residues long. Trimming stripped 3 bases from V and 1 base from J, with 17 bases between. CDR3 protein: CATSDGPTDPVNTGELFF. CDR3 in DNA: TGTGCCACCAGTGATGGGCCGACGGACCCGGTGAACACCGGGGAGCTGTTTTTT.

This clonotype has a count of ten or more. The chain joins TRBV7-6 to TRBJ2-5; D may be TRBD1 (6 bases). The CDR3 contains 14 residues. The germline CDR1 and CDR2 sequences are SGHVS and FNYEAQ. Deletions cut 5 bases from V and 5 bases from J, with 15 bases between. The CDR3 spells CASSPGVGTETQYF. The CDR3 DNA reads as TGTGCCAGCAGCCCAGGGGTAGGGACGGAGACCCAGTACTTC. The variable domain in full, with the rest retrieved from reference TRBV7-6 and TRBJ2-5, is GAGVSQSPRYKVTKRGQDVALRCDPISGHVSLYWYRQALGQGPEFLTYFNYEAQQDKSGLPNDRFSAERPEGSISTLTIQRTEQRDSAMYRCASSPGVGTETQYFGPGTRLLVL.

As for this clonotype: A single base separates this from a much larger clone, so it may be a read error. This chain connects TRBV20-1 to TRBJ2-7, with D uncertain. Between the trimmed V and J ends, which lost 6 bases and 4 bases, there was a span of 10 bases. Germline V gene data show CDR1 as DFQATT and CDR2 as SNEGSKA (reference sequence). The CDR3 spans 11 residues. For the CDR3, the DNA is TGCAGTGCGCCCCGTGAGTACGAGCAGTACTTC. Translating it yields CSAPREYEQYF.

V usage is TRBV7-9 and J usage is TRBJ1-4; 10 bases match TRBD1. The ends lost 5 bases at V and 8 bases at J; junction bases unmatched: 17. The CDR3 totals 18 residues. CDR1 is SEHNR, CDR2 FQNEAQ, per germline (reference sequence). For the CDR3, the DNA is TGTGCCAGCAGCATGCCTCGGGGTGACAGGGGGCATCAGGAAAAACTGTTTTTT. This translates into CASSMPRGDRGHQEKLFF.

The rearrangement joins TRBV5-5 to TRBJ1-2; no reliable D call. Germline V gives CDR1 SGHKS, CDR2 YYEKEE (reference sequence). Trimming took off 3 bases at V and 5 bases at J, with 8 bases between the two ends. The CDR3 totals 12 residues. The CDR3 here is CASSYDGYGYTF. CDR3 coding DNA: TGTGCCAGCAGCTACGATGGGTATGGCTACACCTTC.

This clonotype was seen many times. J is TRBJ1-6 and V is TRBV7-9; tentative D call: TRBD1 (5 bases). The CDR3 runs 13 residues. V was trimmed by 2 bases and J by 9 bases, leaving 8 bases between them. Germline V gives CDR1 SEHNR, CDR2 FQNEAQ (reference sequence). CDR3 nucleotide sequence: TGTGCCAGCAGCTTACAGGGAACTTCACCCCTCCACTTT. This codes for CASSLQGTSPLHF.

This clonotype appeared many times. This chain connects TRBV20-1 to TRBJ1-6; the match to TRBD1 covers 8 bases. Germline V gives CDR1 DFQATT, CDR2 SNEGSKA (reference sequence). J gave up 7 bases and V 6 bases, and 5 bases lay outside the gene matches. The CDR3 has 13 amino acids. CDR3 protein: CSAGGTGNSPLHF. CDR3 in DNA: TGCAGTGCGGGGGGGACAGGAAATTCACCCCTCCACTTT.

The V call is TRBV6-5, the J call TRBJ1-1, with unresolved D. The CDR3 consists of 16 residues. Deletions cut 5 bases from V and 4 bases from J, with 20 bases between. Per the germline V gene, CDR1 is MNHEY and CDR2 is SVGAGI. In DNA form, the CDR3 reads TGTGCCAGCAGTCCCCCCTCGGTGCGGTTGGGCACTGAAGCTTTCTTT. Translated, it gives CASSPPSVRLGTEAFF.

This clonotype occurred a few times. A junction end diverges from the germline sequence, so it may reflect a read error. The V call is TRBV7-9, the J call TRBJ2-7; no clear D gene. Looked up from germline, CDR1 is SEHNR and CDR2 is FQNEAQ (reference sequence). This CDR3 has 14 residues. The CDR3 nucleotides are TGCGCCAGCAGCCACGGGCTTGGGGCCTACGAGCAGTACTTC. This encodes CASSHGLGAYEQYF.

This clonotype was seen at least ten times. One end of the junction fails to match germline, which may point to a read error. This chain connects TRBV4-1 to TRBJ1-1; the match to TRBD1 covers 7 bases. The germline gives CDR1 MGHRA, CDR2 YSYEKL. This CDR3 is 13 amino acids long. The chain's CDR3 is CASSRPGGTEAFF. CDR3 in DNA: TGTGCCAGCAGCCGTCCAGGGGGAACTGAAGCTTTCTTT.

In its sample, this clonotype was seen a few times. The chain carries TRBV27 and TRBJ1-1; D not resolved. V was trimmed by 3 bases and J by 0 bases, leaving 8 bases between them. Germline V CDR1 and CDR2: MNHEY, SMNVEV (reference sequence). CDR3 length: 14 amino acids. Here the CDR3 reads CASSFVGMNTEAFF. CDR3 coding DNA: TGTGCCAGCAGTTTCGTGGGGATGAACACTGAAGCTTTCTTT.

Details on this clonotype: A read error may produce the germline difference seen at one junction end. The chain combines TRBV10-3 with TRBJ2-5; the match to TRBD1 covers 8 bases. The germline V gene encodes CDR1 ENHRY and CDR2 SYGVKD. There are 11 residues in the CDR3. This chain's CDR3 is CAFRGRETQYF. Here the CDR3 DNA reads TGTGCCTTCAGGGGGCGGGAGACCCAGTACTTC.

The gene calls are TRBV12-3 or TRBV12-4 and TRBJ1-4, with TRBD1 identical over 8 bases. J gave up 7 bases and V 4 bases, and 11 bases lay outside the gene matches. CDR3 size: 16 residues. In DNA, the CDR3 is TGTGCCAGCAGTTACGGAGCAGGGACAGGTCCTGAAAAACTGTTTTTT. Its protein product is CASSYGAGTGPEKLFF.

This clonotype was recorded at least ten times. The genes are TRBV20-1 and TRBJ1-1, with 9 nucleotides matching TRBD1. Germline CDR1 reads DFQATT; CDR2 reads SNEGSKA (reference sequence). The CDR3 has 16 residues. V lost 0 bases to trimming and J lost 3 bases; unmatched junction nucleotides: 8. CDR3 amino acids: CSARDDRGLYDTEAFF. The CDR3 bases are TGCAGTGCTAGAGATGACAGGGGGTTGTACGACACTGAAGCTTTCTTT.

The chain links TRBV12-5 to TRBJ1-2; tentatively, D is TRBD1 (6 bases). The V and J ends lost 1 base and 4 bases respectively, with 13 bases between them. This CDR3 contains 15 residues. Germline V gives CDR1 LGHNT, CDR2 FRNRAP. CDR3 nucleotides: TGTGCTAGTGGTTTGGACAGGGTTTCCCGCTATGGCTACACCTTC. Translating it yields CASGLDRVSRYGYTF. Combining the CDR3 with reference TRBV12-5 and TRBJ1-2 gives the whole variable domain DARVTQTPRHKVTEMGQEVTMRCQPILGHNTVFWYRQTMMQGLELLAYFRNRAPLDDSGMPKDRFSAEMPDATLATLKIQPSEPRDSAVYFCASGLDRVSRYGYTFGSGTRLTVV.

This clonotype appeared many times. This chain joins TRBV19 and TRBJ1-5, with D possibly matching TRBD1 (6 bases). This CDR3 comprises 13 residues. V was cut by 11 bases and J by 3 bases, with 14 bases left in between. Germline V gives CDR1 LNHDA, CDR2 SQIVND (reference sequence). CDR3 in DNA: TGTGCCTGTGCGGGGGCTGCCAATCAGCCCCAGCATTTT. Translated: CACAGAANQPQHF.

There are many counts of this clonotype. This chain connects TRBV15 to TRBJ1-1, with D possibly TRBD1 on 6 matching bases. The CDR3 spans 17 residues. V was trimmed by 5 bases and J by 6 bases, leaving 25 bases between them. Germline CDR1 and CDR2: LNHNV and YYDKDF (reference sequence). CDR3: CATSEGVGSPWISEAFF. The CDR3 bases are TGTGCCACCAGCGAGGGGGTTGGCAGCCCATGGATCTCTGAAGCTTTCTTT. Variable domain in full (rest from reference TRBV15 and TRBJ1-1): DAMVIQNPRYQVTQFGKPVTLSCSQTLNHNVMYWYQQKSSQAPKLLFHYYDKDFNNEADTPDNFQSRRPNTSFCFLDIRSPGLGDTAMYLCATSEGVGSPWISEAFFGQGTRLTVV.

Details on this clonotype: The CDR3 does not close with the conserved phenylalanine or tryptophan, likely indicating a read error. The DNA is omitted, as the CDR3 cannot be located on it reliably, and the CDR3 follows TCRdb's listing. The rearrangement uses TRBV29-1 and TRBJ2-6; TRBD2, the table's D call, was not compared with the DNA. Germline loops: CDR1 SQVTM, CDR2 ANQGSEA. The CDR3 comprises 9 residues, both ends counted. The CDR3 loop is CSVEDRGLT.

The chain is built from TRBV20-1 and TRBJ1-6; D possibly corresponds to TRBD1 (5 bases). Germline CDR1 reads DFQATT; CDR2 reads SNEGSKA (reference sequence). Trimming shortened V by 3 bases and J by 0 bases, and 12 bases separated the two germline ends. CDR3 length: 16 amino acids. CDR3 DNA sequence: TGCAGTGCTAGGACAGCCGAGGTCTCCTATAATTCACCCCTCCACTTT. Amino acids: CSARTAEVSYNSPLHF.

There are a few counts of this clonotype. This chain connects TRBV20-1 to TRBJ2-7, with a possible D match to TRBD1 (5 bases). V was trimmed by 6 bases and J by 2 bases, leaving 14 bases between them. Germline V gene sequence: CDR1 DFQATT, CDR2 SNEGSKA (reference sequence). The CDR3 is made up of 13 amino acids. CDR3 region: CSAPPPGTYEQYF. The CDR3, as DNA: TGCAGTGCCCCGCCCCCAGGGACCTACGAGCAGTACTTC.

The V gene is TRBV4-2, the J gene TRBJ1-5, with 9 bases fitting TRBD1. Germline V lookup: CDR1 LGHNA, CDR2 YNFKEQ. CDR3 size: 13 residues. V lost 4 bases to trimming and J lost 8 bases; unmatched junction nucleotides: 3. In nucleotides, the CDR3 is TGTGCCAGCAGCCCCCGGGACAGGGAGCCCCAGCATTTT. Translation gives CASSPRDREPQHF.

Comment on this clonotype: A much larger clone differs from this one at a single base, so this may be a read error. The V and J genes are TRBV5-1 and TRBJ1-5, with 7 bases matching TRBD1. Germline CDR1 reads SGHRS; CDR2 reads YFSETQ. The length of the CDR3 is 15 residues. CDR3 DNA sequence: TGCCCCAGCAGCTCCGAGGGGGCGAGCAATCAGCCCCAGCATTTT. It encodes CPSSSEGASNQPQHF.

A few counts support this clonotype. The chain is built from TRBV4-1 and TRBJ1-4; perhaps TRBD1 as D (6 bases). Trimming took 0 bases from V and 10 from J, leaving 15 bases between them. The CDR3 consists of 15 residues. CDR1 is MGHRA, CDR2 YSYEKL, per germline. The CDR3 coding sequence is TGCGCCAGCAGCCAAGAAGGTGGGGGCGCGGGAAAACTGTTTTTT. It translates to CASSQEGGGAGKLFF.

This clonotype occurred a few times. The rearrangement links TRBV12-3 or TRBV12-4 to TRBJ1-3; D may be TRBD1 (6 bases). The length of the CDR3 is 16 residues. The V end lost 4 bases, the J end lost 1 base, and 14 bases lay between the germline ends. The CDR3 DNA follows: TGTGCCAGCAGTTCGTACAGGGTTTCGTCTGGAAACACCATATATTTT. The encoded protein is CASSSYRVSSGNTIYF.

This sequence joins TRBV19 and TRBJ1-1, with 7 nucleotides matching TRBD1. This CDR3 is built from 14 residues. CDR1 and CDR2 (germline): LNHDA, SQIVND (reference sequence). The V and J ends lost 3 bases and 7 bases, in that order; junction bases with no gene match: 8. The CDR3 is CASSIWDSQREAFF. CDR3 sequence (DNA): TGTGCCAGTAGTATTTGGGACAGTCAACGTGAAGCTTTCTTT.

This clonotype was observed once. The rearrangement links TRBV7-2 to TRBJ2-2; no reliable D call. Germline V gene sequence: CDR1 SGHTA, CDR2 FQGNSA. V shed 7 bases and J shed 4 bases, with 10 bases lying between them. The CDR3 runs to 13 residues. CDR3 amino acids: CASTRGTTGELFF. CDR3 bases: TGTGCCAGCACCCGAGGTACCACCGGGGAGCTGTTTTTT.